Only a few counts were recorded for the clone carrying this T cell receptor beta chain. The collection from each donor was one heparinised blood draw averaging around 100 mL. These data are taken from a study of beta chain features in type 1 diabetes. This CDR3 is built from 15 residues. Per germline, CDR1 SGHNT and CDR2 YENEEA. V dropped 8 bases and J dropped 1; count of bases not matched to a gene: 9. The whole isolated RNA underwent reverse transcription, so sequencing captured expressed TCRB transcripts. Sequencing was performed with immunoSEQ multiplex PCR; in TCRdb, only in-frame clones are kept and a portion is missing. This table holds 150,000 or so clones, less than 9.5% found once.

The sequence was collected from a woman aged 18-30 years in good health. Sequenced material: central memory CD4+ T cells from blood. The genes are TRBV11-3 and TRBJ2-7; 9 nucleotides match TRBD1. CDR3 bases: TGTGCCAGCTCTGGGACCGGGACAGGGTCCTACGAGCAGTACTTC. Residues: CASSGTGTGSYEQYF.